This T cell receptor beta chain was sequenced during a study of T-cell reconstitution after alpha-beta-depleted transplantation in children. Preparation of the TCRbeta library was carried out with unique molecular identifiers. TCRdb fed the PCR reads into MiXCR, producing one record per CDR3 protein. Here the sample spans around 370,000 distinct CDR3 sequences, 16% being singletons. Note on this clonotype: Antigen unknown.

The study's findings and limits: About two months after transplant, alpha-beta T cells reportedly came from several hundred expanded graft clones.

This clonotype was obtained from a male patient aged 2 to 9 who had a stem cell transplant for acute lymphoblastic leukemia, so the T cells may come from the graft donor. The sequencing used PBMCs, mostly from graft donor cells, collected 360 days after TCRalphabeta/CD19-depleted stem cell transplant.

This CDR3 reads CSARDPSGRAGELFF. CDR3 DNA sequence: TGCAGTGCTAGAGATCCTAGCGGGAGAGCCGGGGAGCTGTTTTTT. The chain carries TRBV20-1 and TRBJ2-2; 10 bases are a match to TRBD2. Germline CDR1 and CDR2: DFQATT and SNEGSKA (reference sequence). The CDR3 is 15 amino acids. Losses at the gene ends were 0 bases for V and 6 bases for J; bases not matched to a gene: 4.